The source of this T cell receptor beta chain is a study of cytomegalovirus exposure and HLA in healthy donors. About the research overall: T cells numbering some 170 million yielded 95 million to 140 million unique TCR beta sequences in an earlier analysis. Study results and limitations: Among TCR beta chains of equal frequency, HLA-associated ones were more clonally expanded in a later analysis.

Amplification used 60 Vbeta primers and 13 Jbeta primers. TCRdb's table, derived via immunoSEQ multiplex PCR, lists solely in-frame clones and lacks some. The sample gives some 36,000 clones, nearly 70% of which show up once; just over 6.5% is in the top ten. The CDR3 has 13 residues. Trimming stripped 0 bases from V and 5 bases from J, with 5 bases between. The germline V gene encodes CDR1 MNHEY and CDR2 SVGAGI. To note about this clone: Its target is unknown.

Sequencing was done on a sample of PBMCs. The chain recombines TRBV6-5 with TRBJ1-5; D gene uncertain. The receptor was isolated from a man aged 25-45 years in good health and CMV-seronegative. The CDR3 DNA sequence: TGTGCCAGCAGTTACTCTGTCGATCAGCCCCAGCATTTT. This gives the protein CASSYSVDQPQHF.